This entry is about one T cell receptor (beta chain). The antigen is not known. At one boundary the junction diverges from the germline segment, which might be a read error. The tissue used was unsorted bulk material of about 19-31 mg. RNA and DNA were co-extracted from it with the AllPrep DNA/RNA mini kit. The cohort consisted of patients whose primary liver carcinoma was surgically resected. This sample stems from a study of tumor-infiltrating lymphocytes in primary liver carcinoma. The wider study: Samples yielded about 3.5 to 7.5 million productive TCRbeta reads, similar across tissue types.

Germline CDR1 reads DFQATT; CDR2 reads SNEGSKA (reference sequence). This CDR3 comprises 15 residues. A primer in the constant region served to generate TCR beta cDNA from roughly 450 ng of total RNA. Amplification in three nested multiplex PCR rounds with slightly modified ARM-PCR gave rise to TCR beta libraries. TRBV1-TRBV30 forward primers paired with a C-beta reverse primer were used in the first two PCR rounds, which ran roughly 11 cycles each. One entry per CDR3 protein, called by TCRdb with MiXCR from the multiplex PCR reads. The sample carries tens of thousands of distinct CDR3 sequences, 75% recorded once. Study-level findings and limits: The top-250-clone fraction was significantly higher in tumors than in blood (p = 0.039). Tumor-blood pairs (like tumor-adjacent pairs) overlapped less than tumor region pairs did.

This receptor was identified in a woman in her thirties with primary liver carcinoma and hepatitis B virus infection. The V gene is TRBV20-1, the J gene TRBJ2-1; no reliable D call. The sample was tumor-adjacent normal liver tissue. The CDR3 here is CCAREMGLTYNEQFF. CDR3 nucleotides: TGCTGTGCTAGAGAGATGGGGTTAACCTACAATGAGCAGTTCTTC.